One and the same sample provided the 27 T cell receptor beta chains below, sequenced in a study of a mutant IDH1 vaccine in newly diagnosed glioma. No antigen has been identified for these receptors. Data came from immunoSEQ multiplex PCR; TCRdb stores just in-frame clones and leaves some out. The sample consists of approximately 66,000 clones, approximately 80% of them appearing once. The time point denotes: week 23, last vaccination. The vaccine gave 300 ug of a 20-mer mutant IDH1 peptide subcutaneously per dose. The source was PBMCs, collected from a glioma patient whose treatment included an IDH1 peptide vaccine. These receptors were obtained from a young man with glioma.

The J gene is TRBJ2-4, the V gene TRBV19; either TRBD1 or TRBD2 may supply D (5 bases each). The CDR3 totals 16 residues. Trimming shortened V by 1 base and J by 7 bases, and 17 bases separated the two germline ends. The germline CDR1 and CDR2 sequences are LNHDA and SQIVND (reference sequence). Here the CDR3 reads CASSIGARGSGNIQYF. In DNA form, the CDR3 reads TGTGCCAGTAGTATAGGAGCAAGGGGTTCGGGGAACATTCAGTACTTC.

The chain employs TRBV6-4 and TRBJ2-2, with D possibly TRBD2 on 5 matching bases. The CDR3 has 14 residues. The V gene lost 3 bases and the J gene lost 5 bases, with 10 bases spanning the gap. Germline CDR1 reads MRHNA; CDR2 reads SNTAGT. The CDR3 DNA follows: TGTGCCAGCAGTGAGGGAGTATGGACCGGGGAGCTGTTTTTT. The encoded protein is CASSEGVWTGELFF.

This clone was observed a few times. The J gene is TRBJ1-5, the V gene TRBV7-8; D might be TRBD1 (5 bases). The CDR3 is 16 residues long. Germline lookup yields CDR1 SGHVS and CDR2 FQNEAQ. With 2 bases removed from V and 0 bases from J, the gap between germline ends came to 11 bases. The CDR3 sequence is CASSLPGRDSNQPQHF. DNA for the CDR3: TGTGCCAGCAGCTTACCAGGGAGGGATAGCAATCAGCCCCAGCATTTT.

As DNA, the CDR3 is TGTGCCAGCAGTGCCCTACAGGGTACGAACACTGAAGCTTTCTTT. This encodes CASSALQGTNTEAFF. This chain joins TRBV27 and TRBJ1-1; TRBD1 might be the D (6 bases). The length of the CDR3 is 15 residues. V dropped 5 bases and J dropped 1 base, with 14 bases sitting between them. CDR1 and CDR2 (germline): MNHEY, SMNVEV (reference sequence).

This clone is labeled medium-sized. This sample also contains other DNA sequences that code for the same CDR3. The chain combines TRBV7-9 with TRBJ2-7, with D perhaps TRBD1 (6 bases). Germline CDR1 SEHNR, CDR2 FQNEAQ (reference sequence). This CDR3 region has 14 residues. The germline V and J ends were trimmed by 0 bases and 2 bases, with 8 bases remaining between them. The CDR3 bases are TGTGCCAGCAGCTTAGCCCGGACAGCCTACGAGCAGTACTTC. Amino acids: CASSLARTAYEQYF.

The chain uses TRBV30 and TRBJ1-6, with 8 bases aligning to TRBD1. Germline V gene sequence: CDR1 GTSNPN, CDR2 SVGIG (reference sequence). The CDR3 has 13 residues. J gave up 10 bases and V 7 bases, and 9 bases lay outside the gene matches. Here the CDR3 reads CASNRGGISPLHF. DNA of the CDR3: TGTGCCTCGAACAGGGGGGGTATATCACCCCTCCACTTT. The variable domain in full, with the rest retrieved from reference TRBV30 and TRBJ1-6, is SQTIHQWPATLVQPVGSPLSLECTVEGTSNPNLYWYRQAAGRGLQLLFYSVGIGQISSEVPQNLSASRPQDRQFILSSKKLLLSDSGFYLCASNRGGISPLHFGNGTRLTVT.

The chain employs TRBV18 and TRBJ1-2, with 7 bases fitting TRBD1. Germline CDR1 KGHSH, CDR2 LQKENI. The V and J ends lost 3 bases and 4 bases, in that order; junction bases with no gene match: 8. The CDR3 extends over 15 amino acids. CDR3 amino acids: CASSPRQGRTYGYTF. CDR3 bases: TGTGCCAGCTCACCTAGACAGGGTCGTACCTATGGCTACACCTTC.

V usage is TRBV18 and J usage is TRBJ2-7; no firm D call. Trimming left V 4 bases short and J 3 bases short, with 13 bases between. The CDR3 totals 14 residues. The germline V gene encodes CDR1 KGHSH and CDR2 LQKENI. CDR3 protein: CASSLSTEGYEQYF. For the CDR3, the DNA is TGTGCCAGCTCACTTTCGACGGAAGGCTACGAGCAGTACTTC.

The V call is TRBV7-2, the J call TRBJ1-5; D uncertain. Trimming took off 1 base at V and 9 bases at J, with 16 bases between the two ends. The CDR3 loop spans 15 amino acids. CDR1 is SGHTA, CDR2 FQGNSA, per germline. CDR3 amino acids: CASSLGRPGNLPQHF. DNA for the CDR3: TGTGCCAGCAGCTTAGGAAGGCCGGGTAATTTGCCCCAGCATTTT.

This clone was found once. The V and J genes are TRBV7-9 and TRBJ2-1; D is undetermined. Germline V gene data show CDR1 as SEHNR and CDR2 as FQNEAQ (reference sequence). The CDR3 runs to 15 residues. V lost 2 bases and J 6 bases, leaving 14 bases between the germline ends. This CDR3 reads CASSLKRAEANEQFF. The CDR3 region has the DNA TGTGCCAGCAGCTTAAAAAGGGCCGAGGCCAATGAGCAGTTCTTC.

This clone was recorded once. The CDR3 region has the DNA TGCGCCAGCAGCTGGACTAGCGGAGGGAACACCGGGGAGCTGTTTTTT. Its protein is CASSWTSGGNTGELFF. J is TRBJ2-2 and V is TRBV5-1; TRBD2 matches at 10 bases. With V trimmed by 3 bases and J by 1 base, 3 bases remained unmatched. This CDR3 is 16 amino acids long. CDR1 SGHRS and CDR2 YFSETQ come from the germline V gene.

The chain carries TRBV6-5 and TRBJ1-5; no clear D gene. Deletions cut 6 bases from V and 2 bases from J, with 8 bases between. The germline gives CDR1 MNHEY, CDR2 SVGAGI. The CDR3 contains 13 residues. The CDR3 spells CASRAGGNQPQHF. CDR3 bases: TGTGCCAGCAGGGCGGGCGGCAATCAGCCCCAGCATTTT.

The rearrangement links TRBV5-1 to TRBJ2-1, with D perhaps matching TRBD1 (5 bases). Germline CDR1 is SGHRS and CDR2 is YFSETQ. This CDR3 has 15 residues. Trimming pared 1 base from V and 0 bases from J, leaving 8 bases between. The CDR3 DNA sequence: TGCGCCAGCAGCTTGAGACAGTCCTCCTACAATGAGCAGTTCTTC. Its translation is CASSLRQSSYNEQFF.

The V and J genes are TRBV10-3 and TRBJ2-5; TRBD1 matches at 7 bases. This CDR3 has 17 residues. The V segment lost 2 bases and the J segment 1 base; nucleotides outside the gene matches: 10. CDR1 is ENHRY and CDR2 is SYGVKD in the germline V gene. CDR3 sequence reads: CAISEPYEGAVQETQYF. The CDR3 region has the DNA TGTGCCATCAGTGAGCCCTACGAGGGGGCAGTCCAAGAGACCCAGTACTTC.

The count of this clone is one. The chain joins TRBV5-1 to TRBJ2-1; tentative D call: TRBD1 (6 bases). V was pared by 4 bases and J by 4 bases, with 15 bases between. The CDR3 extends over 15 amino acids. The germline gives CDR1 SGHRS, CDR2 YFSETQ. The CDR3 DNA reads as TGCGCCAGCAGCGGGTCCGCTACAGGGTACAATGAGCAGTTCTTC. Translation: CASSGSATGYNEQFF.

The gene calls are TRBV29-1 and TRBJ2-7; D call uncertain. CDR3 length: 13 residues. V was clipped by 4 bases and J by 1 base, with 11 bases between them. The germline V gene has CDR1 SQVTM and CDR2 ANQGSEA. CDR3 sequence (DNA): TGCAGCGTTGCTTTACAGCTTTCCTACGAGCAGTACTTC. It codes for CSVALQLSYEQYF.

CDR3 sequence: CASSVTGGLNTEAFF. The CDR3 bases are TGTGCCAGCAGTGTGACAGGGGGGTTGAACACTGAAGCTTTCTTT. The rearrangement links TRBV6-1 to TRBJ1-1; 9 nucleotides align to TRBD1. CDR1 MNHNS and CDR2 SASEGT come from the germline V gene. The CDR3 runs to 15 residues. The V gene end was trimmed by 4 bases and the J gene end by 0 bases; junction bases not matched to a gene: 3.

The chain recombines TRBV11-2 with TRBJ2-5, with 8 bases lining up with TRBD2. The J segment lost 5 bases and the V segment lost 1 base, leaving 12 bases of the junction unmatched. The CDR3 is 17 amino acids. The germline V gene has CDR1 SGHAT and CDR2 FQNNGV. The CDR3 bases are TGTGCCAGCAGCTTAGGGGGAGCGGGAGTGGGAGATGAGACCCAGTACTTC. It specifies CASSLGGAGVGDETQYF.

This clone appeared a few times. CDR3 region: CAWSLRESNGEKLFF. The CDR3 coding sequence is TGTGCCTGGAGTCTAAGAGAGAGTAACGGGGAAAAACTGTTTTTT. The chain links TRBV30 to TRBJ1-4; D is unclear. This CDR3 is 15 amino acids long. V dropped 2 bases and J dropped 8 bases, with 18 bases sitting between them. Germline lookup yields CDR1 GTSNPN and CDR2 SVGIG (reference sequence).

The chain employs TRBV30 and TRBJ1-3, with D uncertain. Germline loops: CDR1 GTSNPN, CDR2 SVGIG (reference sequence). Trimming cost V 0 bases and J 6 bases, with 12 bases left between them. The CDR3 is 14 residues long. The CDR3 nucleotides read TGTGCCTGGAGTGTAATAGGAGTGGCAAACACCATATATTTT. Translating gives CAWSVIGVANTIYF.

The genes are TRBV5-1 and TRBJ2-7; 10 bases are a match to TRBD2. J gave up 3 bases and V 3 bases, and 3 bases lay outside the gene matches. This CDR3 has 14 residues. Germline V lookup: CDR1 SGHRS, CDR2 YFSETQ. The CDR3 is CASSSSGGLYEQYF. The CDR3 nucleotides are TGCGCCAGCAGCTCTAGCGGGGGACTCTACGAGCAGTACTTC.

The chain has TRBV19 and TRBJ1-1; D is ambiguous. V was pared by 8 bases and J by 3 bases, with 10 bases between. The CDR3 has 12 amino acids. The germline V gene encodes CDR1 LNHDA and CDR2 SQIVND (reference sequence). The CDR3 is CASSSGYTEAFF. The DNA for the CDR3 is TGTGCCAGTTCGTCAGGCTACACTGAAGCTTTCTTT.

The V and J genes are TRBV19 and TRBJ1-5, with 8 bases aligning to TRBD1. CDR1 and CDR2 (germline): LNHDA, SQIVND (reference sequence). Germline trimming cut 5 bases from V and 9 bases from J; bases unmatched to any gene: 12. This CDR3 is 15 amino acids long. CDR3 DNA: TGTGCCAGTAGTTGGCAGGGGGCTAGTAAACGGCCCCAGCATTTT. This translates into CASSWQGASKRPQHF.

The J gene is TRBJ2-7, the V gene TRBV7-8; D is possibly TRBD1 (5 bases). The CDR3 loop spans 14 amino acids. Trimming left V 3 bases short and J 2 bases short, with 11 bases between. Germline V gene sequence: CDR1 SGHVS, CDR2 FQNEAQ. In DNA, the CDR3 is TGTGCCAGCAGCTTCGACAGTACAGCCTACGAGCAGTACTTC. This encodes CASSFDSTAYEQYF.

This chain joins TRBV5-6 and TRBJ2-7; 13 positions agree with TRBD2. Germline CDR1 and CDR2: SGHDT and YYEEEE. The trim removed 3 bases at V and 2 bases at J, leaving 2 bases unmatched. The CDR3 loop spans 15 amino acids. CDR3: CASSWGLAGTYEQYF. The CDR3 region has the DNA TGTGCCAGCAGCTGGGGACTAGCGGGGACCTACGAGCAGTACTTC.

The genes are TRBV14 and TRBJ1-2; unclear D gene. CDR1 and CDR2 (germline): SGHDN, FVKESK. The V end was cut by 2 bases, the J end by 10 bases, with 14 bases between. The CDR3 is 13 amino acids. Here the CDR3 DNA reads TGTGCCAGCAGCCAACCTGGAAGTATGGACTACACCTTC. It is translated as CASSQPGSMDYTF. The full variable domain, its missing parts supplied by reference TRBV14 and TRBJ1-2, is EAGVTQFPSHSVIEKGQTVTLRCDPISGHDNLYWYRRVMGKEIKFLLHFVKESKQDESGMPNNRFLAERTGGTYSTLKVQPAELEDSGVYFCASSQPGSMDYTFGSGTRLTVV.

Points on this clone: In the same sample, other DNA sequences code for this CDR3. The CDR3: CASSLGGPNTEAFF. CDR3 bases: TGTGCCAGCAGCCTGGGGGGCCCGAACACTGAAGCTTTCTTT. This chain connects TRBV11-3 to TRBJ1-1, with TRBD1 as a possible D gene (6 bases). CDR1 is SGHNT and CDR2 is YENEEA in the germline V gene. CDR3 length: 14 amino acids. V lost 5 bases to trimming and J lost 1 base, with 11 bases between them.